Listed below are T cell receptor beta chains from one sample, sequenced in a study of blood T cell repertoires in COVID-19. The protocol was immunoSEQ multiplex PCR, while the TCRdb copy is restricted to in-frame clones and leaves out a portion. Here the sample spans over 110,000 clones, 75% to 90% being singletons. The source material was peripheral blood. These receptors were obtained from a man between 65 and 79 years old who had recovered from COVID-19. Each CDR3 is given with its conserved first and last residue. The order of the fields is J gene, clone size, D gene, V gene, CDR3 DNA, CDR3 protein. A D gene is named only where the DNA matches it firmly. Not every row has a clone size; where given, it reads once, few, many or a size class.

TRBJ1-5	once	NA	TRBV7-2	TGTGCCAGCAGCTCCCTAGATAATAGCAATCAGCCCCAGCATTTT	CASSSLDNSNQPQHF
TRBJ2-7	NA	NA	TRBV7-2	TGTGCCAGCAGCACCGAACAGGGGGGGGCCTCCTACGAGCAGTACTTC	CASSTEQGGASYEQYF
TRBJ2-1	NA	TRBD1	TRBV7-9	TGTGCCAGCAGCCGAGGGGGCGAGCAGTTCTTC	CASSRGGEQFF
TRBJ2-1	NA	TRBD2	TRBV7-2	TGTGCCAGCAGCTCTCCCCAGCGGGGCTACAATGAGCAGTTCTTC	CASSSPQRGYNEQFF
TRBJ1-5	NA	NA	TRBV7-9	TGTGCCAGCAGCTTAGCGGGCCAGCCCCAGCATTTT	CASSLAGQPQHF
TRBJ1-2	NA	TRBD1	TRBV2	TGTGCCAGCCAAACGGAAATGACAGGGAGTGGCTACACCTTC	CASQTEMTGSGYTF
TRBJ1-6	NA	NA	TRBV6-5	TGTGCCAGCAGTCCCGACAGGCTGGGGGCACCCCTCCACTTT	CASSPDRLGAPLHF
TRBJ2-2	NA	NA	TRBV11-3	TGTGCCAGCAGCTTAGATGAAGGAGGTCGGACCGGGGAGCTGTTTTTT	CASSLDEGGRTGELFF
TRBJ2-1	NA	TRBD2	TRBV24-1	TGTGCCACCAGTGATTCCAGCGGGAGAGGTAATCACAATGAGCAGTTCTTC	CATSDSSGRGNHNEQFF
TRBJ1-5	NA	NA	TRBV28	TGTGCCAGCAGTACTAGTGGTCAGCCCCAGCATTTT	CASSTSGQPQHF
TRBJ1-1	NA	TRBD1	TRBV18	TGTGCCAGCTCCGGGACAGCGAACACTGAAGCTTTCTTT	CASSGTANTEAFF
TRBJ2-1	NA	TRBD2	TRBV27	TGTGCCAGTAGCCCCCACGGGGGGGGATACAATGAGCAGTTCTTC	CASSPHGGGYNEQFF
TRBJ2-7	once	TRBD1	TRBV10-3	TGTGCCATCAGCCCACAGGGGGCTGGCGAGCAGTACTTC	CAISPQGAGEQYF
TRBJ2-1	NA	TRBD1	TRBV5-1	TGCGCCAGCAGCTTGCTACAGGGGGCTCCGTTCTTC	CASSLLQGAPFF
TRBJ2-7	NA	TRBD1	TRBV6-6	TGTGCCAGCAGTCCCCCCCGGGACAGGGACCACGAGCAGTACTTC	CASSPPRDRDHEQYF
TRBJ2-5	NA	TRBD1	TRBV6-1	TGTGCCAGCAGTGAAGCGGTCAGGGGGGAGACCCAGTACTTC	CASSEAVRGETQYF
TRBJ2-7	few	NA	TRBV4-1	TGCGCCAGCAGCCAAGAGCCACTTCTCCGGGGGGAGCAGTACTTC	CASSQEPLLRGEQYF
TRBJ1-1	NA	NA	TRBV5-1	TGCGCCAGCAGCTTGGCCCCAGGGGATGACACTGAAGCTTTCTTT	CASSLAPGDDTEAFF
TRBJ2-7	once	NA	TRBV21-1	TGTGCCAGCAGCGAGCGGGAGGGGGCGTGGGAGCAGTACTTC	CASSEREGAWEQYF
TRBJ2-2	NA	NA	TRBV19	TGTGCCAGTAGTCCTTCGAACACCGGGGAGCTGTTTTTT	CASSPSNTGELFF
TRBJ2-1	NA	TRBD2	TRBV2	TGTGCCAGCAGTGGTCTGGGGGGACTAGGGTCCTACAATGAGCAGTTCTTC	CASSGLGGLGSYNEQFF
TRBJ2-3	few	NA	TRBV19	TGTGCCAGTACAGAGGTTTACACAGATACGCAGTATTTT	CASTEVYTDTQYF
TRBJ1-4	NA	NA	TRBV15	TGTGCCACCAGCACCACCGGGGGGTTAGATGAAAAACTGTTTTTT	CATSTTGGLDEKLFF
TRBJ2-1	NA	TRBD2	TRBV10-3	TGTGCCATCAGAGCGGGAGGTCGGGATGAGCAGTTCTTC	CAIRAGGRDEQFF